The 7 T cell receptor beta chains below come from one sample, sequenced in a study of early stage breast cancer tumors (dated by TCRdb to about 2017). The method behind the library was the immunoSEQ multiplex PCR assay. TCRdb mirrors the immuneACCESS table, restricted to in-frame sequences. Some clones are absent from its copies; in checked studies, under half trace to an unresolved V gene, and the reason for the others is unknown. This sample is represented by almost 55,000 clones; under 95% of them were singletons. The ten most abundant clones make up 5% of the sample. The sample taken for sequencing was blood. The receptors here all came from a person aged 70 to 79 with breast cancer.

The V and J genes are TRBV29-1 and TRBJ2-3, with 7 positions matching TRBD1. Germline CDR1 reads SQVTM; CDR2 reads ANQGSEA. The CDR3 is 14 residues long. V was clipped by 6 bases and J by 4 bases; unmatched bases: 10. The CDR3 sequence: CSVPLRGQADTQYF. CDR3 in DNA: TGCAGCGTCCCCCTGAGGGGGCAGGCAGATACGCAGTATTTT.

The rearrangement joins TRBV5-6 to TRBJ1-2; no definite D call. The CDR3 has 14 residues. V was trimmed by 4 bases and J by 0 bases, leaving 10 bases between them. Germline assignment: CDR1 SGHDT and CDR2 YYEEEE. In DNA form, the CDR3 reads TGTGCCAGCAGCCTAGGCCGAACTAACTATGGCTACACCTTC. It encodes CASSLGRTNYGYTF. Combining the CDR3 with reference TRBV5-6 and TRBJ1-2 gives the whole variable domain DAGVTQSPTHLIKTRGQQVTLRCSPKSGHDTVSWYQQALGQGPQFIFQYYEEEERQRGNFPDRFSGHQFPNYSSELNVNALLLGDSALYLCASSLGRTNYGYTFGSGTRLTVV.

V gene TRBV20-1 combines with J gene TRBJ1-1; perhaps TRBD1 as D (5 bases). Germline CDR1 reads DFQATT; CDR2 reads SNEGSKA (reference sequence). The CDR3 has 11 residues. The CDR3 region is CGGTLNTEAFF. The CDR3 DNA reads TGCGGAGGGACCCTGAACACTGAAGCTTTCTTT.

The chain uses TRBV2 and TRBJ2-7, with D perhaps TRBD2 (6 bases). Trimming took off 10 bases at V and 3 bases at J, with 22 bases between the two ends. The CDR3 runs 15 residues. Germline values: CDR1 SNHLY, CDR2 FYNNEI. CDR3 sequence: CAILLRRTTDYEQYF. The CDR3, as DNA: TGTGCCATCCTCCTGAGGAGGACTACAGACTACGAGCAGTACTTC.

The V and J genes are TRBV28 and TRBJ2-3, with 7 bases aligning to TRBD2. V lost 6 bases and J lost 2; bases outside the gene matches: 8. There are 15 residues in the CDR3. The germline V gene has CDR1 MDHEN and CDR2 SYDVKM. This chain's CDR3 is CASSHIAGNTDTQYF. The CDR3 nucleotides are TGTGCCAGCAGCCATATAGCGGGTAACACAGATACGCAGTATTTT.

V usage is TRBV27 and J usage is TRBJ1-2, with TRBD1 matching over 9 bases. Germline V CDR1 and CDR2: MNHEY, SMNVEV (reference sequence). The CDR3 runs to 17 residues. The J segment lost 4 bases and the V segment lost 5 bases, leaving 14 bases of the junction unmatched. In DNA form, the CDR3 reads TGTGCCAGCAGTCGATCATTACCGGGACAGGGAGGCTATGGCTACACCTTC. This translates into CASSRSLPGQGGYGYTF.

This chain connects TRBV5-1 to TRBJ2-2, with D unresolved. CDR3 length: 16 amino acids. Germline CDR1 reads SGHRS; CDR2 reads YFSETQ. Deletions cut 0 bases from V and 5 bases from J, with 14 bases between. The CDR3 spells CASSLGLTLQTGELFF. The CDR3 nucleotides are TGCGCCAGCAGCTTGGGGCTGACACTGCAAACCGGGGAGCTGTTTTTT.